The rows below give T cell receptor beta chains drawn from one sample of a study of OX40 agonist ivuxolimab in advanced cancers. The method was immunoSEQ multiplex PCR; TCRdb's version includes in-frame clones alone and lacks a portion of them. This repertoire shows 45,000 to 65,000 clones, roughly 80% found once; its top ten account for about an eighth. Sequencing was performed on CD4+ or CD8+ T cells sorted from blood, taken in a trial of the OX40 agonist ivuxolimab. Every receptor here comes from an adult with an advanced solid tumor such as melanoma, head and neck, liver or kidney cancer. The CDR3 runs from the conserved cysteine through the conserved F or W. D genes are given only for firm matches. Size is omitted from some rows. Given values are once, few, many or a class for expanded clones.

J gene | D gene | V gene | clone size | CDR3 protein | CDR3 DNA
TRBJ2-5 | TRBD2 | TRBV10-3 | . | CAISAGLAGGPRETQYF | TGTGCCATCAGTGCAGGACTAGCGGGAGGGCCCCGGGAGACCCAGTACTTC
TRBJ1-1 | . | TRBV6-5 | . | CASSQTGPSAFF | TGTGCCAGCAGCCAGACAGGCCCTTCGGCTTTCTTT
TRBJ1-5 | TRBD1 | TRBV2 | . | CATHKTGGGNQPQHF | TGTGCCACCCATAAGACAGGGGGGGGTAATCAGCCCCAGCATTTT
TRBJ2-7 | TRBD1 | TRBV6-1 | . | CASHTGGRTYEQYF | TGTGCCAGCCATACAGGGGGCCGGACCTACGAGCAGTACTTC
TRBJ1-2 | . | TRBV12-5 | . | CAKLYGYTF | TGTGCTAAACTCTATGGCTACACCTTC
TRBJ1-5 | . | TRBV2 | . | CASSEEGVRGQPQHF | TGTGCCAGCAGTGAAGAAGGGGTAAGAGGTCAGCCCCAGCATTTT
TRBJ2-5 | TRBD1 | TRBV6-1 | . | CASSARTGERGTQYF | TGTGCCAGCAGTGCCCGGACAGGGGAAAGGGGGACCCAGTACTTC
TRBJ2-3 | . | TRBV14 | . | CASSQDGRLLTDTQYF | TGTGCCAGCAGCCAAGACGGAAGGCTACTCACAGATACGCAGTATTTT
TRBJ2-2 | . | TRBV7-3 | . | CASSPNPPGTDTGELFF | TGTGCCAGCAGCCCAAACCCCCCGGGGACGGACACCGGGGAGCTGTTTTTT
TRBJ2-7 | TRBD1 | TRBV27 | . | CASSPGPNKGASYEQYF | TGTGCCAGCAGTCCCGGACCCAATAAGGGGGCCTCCTACGAGCAGTACTTC
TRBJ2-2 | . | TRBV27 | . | CASTGGDRNTGELFF | TGTGCCAGCACCGGAGGGGACAGAAACACCGGGGAGCTGTTTTTT
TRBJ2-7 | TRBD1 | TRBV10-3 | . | CAISEGGTGTDEQYF | TGTGCCATCAGTGAAGGGGGGACAGGGACAGACGAGCAGTACTTC
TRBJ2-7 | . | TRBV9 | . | CASSASSVPSYEQYF | TGTGCCAGCAGCGCTTCTAGCGTTCCCTCCTACGAGCAGTACTTC
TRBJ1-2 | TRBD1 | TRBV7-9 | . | CASSFKGRQGMDYGYTF | TGTGCCAGCAGCTTTAAGGGAAGACAGGGGATGGACTATGGCTACACCTTC
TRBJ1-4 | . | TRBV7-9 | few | CASSPSSGGNEKLFF | TGTGCCAGCAGTCCCTCTTCGGGGGGTAATGAAAAACTGTTTTTT
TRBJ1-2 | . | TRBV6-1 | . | CASRRGTHGYTF | TGTGCCAGCAGGAGGGGTACCCATGGCTACACCTTC
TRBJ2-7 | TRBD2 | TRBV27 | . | CASAGGPTYEQYF | TGTGCCAGTGCGGGAGGCCCCACCTACGAGCAGTACTTC
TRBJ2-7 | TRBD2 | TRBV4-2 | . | CASSQDDTSGAYEQYF | TGTGCCAGCAGCCAAGACGACACTAGCGGAGCGTACGAGCAGTACTTC
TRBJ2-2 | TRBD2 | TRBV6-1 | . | CASSEALLAGEDTGELFF | TGTGCCAGCAGTGAAGCGCTTCTAGCGGGAGAGGACACCGGGGAGCTGTTTTTT
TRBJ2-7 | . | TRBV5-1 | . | CASSFGAAVTYEQYF | TGCGCCAGCAGCTTCGGAGCGGCTGTTACCTACGAGCAGTACTTC
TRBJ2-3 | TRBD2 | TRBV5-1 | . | CASSFSGSMITDTQYF | TGCGCCAGCAGCTTCAGCGGGAGTATGATAACAGATACGCAGTATTTT
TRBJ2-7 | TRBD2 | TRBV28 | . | CASSFSGLAGGGEQYF | TGTGCCAGCAGTTTCTCGGGACTAGCGGGAGGAGGCGAGCAGTACTTC
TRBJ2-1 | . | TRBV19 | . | CASRQNGGSGTEQFF | TGTGCCAGTAGGCAAAATGGGGGCTCCGGGACAGAGCAGTTCTTC
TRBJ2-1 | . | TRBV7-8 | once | CASSLGLESYNEQFF | TGTGCCAGCAGCCTAGGGCTAGAAAGCTACAATGAGCAGTTCTTC
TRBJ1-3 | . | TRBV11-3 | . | CASSRSGTGNTIYF | TGTGCCAGCAGCCGTTCCGGGACAGGAAACACCATATATTTT
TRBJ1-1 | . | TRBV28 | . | CASSLGHTEAFF | TGTGCCAGCAGTTTGGGGCACACTGAAGCTTTCTTT
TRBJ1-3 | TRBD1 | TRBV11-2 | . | CASSSTGASGNTIYF | TGTGCCAGCAGCTCAACAGGGGCCTCTGGAAACACCATATATTTT